These 23 T cell receptor beta chains share one sample of origin, sequenced in a study of regulatory T cells in long-lasting Graves disease. Relying on iRepertoire HTBI primers and Arm-PCR of CDR3 regions, the team built TCR beta libraries. Each CDR3 protein is one row after TCRdb ran MiXCR on the multiplex PCR reads. The sample carries about 210,000 distinct CDR3 sequences, about 19% recorded once. Time point of the sample: newly diagnosed GD, antithyroid drugs for less than 3 months. The TCR library was made from RNA that had been extracted from PBMCs in TRIzol. The same sample was also studied in work on T cells in Graves' hyperthyroidism and ophthalmopathy.

The material was peripheral blood mononuclear cells (PBMCs), obtained at new diagnosis, from a patient treated with antithyroid drugs. These receptor sequences come from a woman aged 30 to 39 with Graves disease.

The chain links TRBV5-6 to TRBJ2-5; D might be TRBD2 (5 bases). The J call is uncertain, as TRBJ2-7 better fits the DNA end. Germline V gene lookup returns CDR1 SGHDT and CDR2 YYEEEE. The CDR3 covers 16 residues. The DNA of the CDR3 is TGTGCCAGCAGCTTGCCCTACAAGGGAGTTACCTACGAGCAGTACTTC. Amino acid sequence: CASSLPYKGVTYEQYF.

The chain links TRBV28 to TRBJ1-2, with a weak D call TRBD1 (6 bases). This CDR3 comprises 14 residues. Germline V gene data show CDR1 as MDHEN and CDR2 as SYDVKM. V lost 6 bases, J lost 3 bases, and 14 bases lay in between. CDR3 nucleotides: TGTGCCAGCAGCAGCAAGGGGGTATACTATGGCTACACCTTC. Translated, it gives CASSSKGVYYGYTF.

This clonotype was recorded many times. This chain uses TRBV20-1 with TRBJ2-3; D gene unclear. Germline assignment: CDR1 DFQATT and CDR2 SNEGSKA (reference sequence). V was clipped by 2 bases and J by 4 bases, with 13 bases between them. There are 14 residues in the CDR3. The CDR3 loop is CSARRPTGADTQYF. CDR3 DNA sequence: TGCAGTGCTAGACGCCCGACTGGGGCAGATACGCAGTATTTT.

This clonotype was picked up many times. The chain employs TRBV30 and TRBJ2-5; no firm D call. V lost 0 bases, J lost 4 bases, and 6 bases lay in between. Per germline, CDR1 GTSNPN and CDR2 SVGIG (reference sequence). The CDR3 spans 12 residues. In DNA, the CDR3 is TGTGCCTGGAGTGTAAAGCTAGAGACCCAGTACTTC. Translating it yields CAWSVKLETQYF. Looking up the rest from reference TRBV30 and TRBJ2-5 gives the full variable domain: SQTIHQWPATLVQPVGSPLSLECTVEGTSNPNLYWYRQAAGRGLQLLFYSVGIGQISSEVPQNLSASRPQDRQFILSSKKLLLSDSGFYLCAWSVKLETQYFGPGTRLLVL.

This clonotype was seen many times. The chain joins TRBV6-5 to TRBJ2-1, with 9 nucleotides matching TRBD1. Trimming removed 0 bases from V and 1 base from J; junction bases left unmatched: 1. Germline CDR1 reads MNHEY; CDR2 reads SVGAGI. The CDR3 is 16 amino acids. For the CDR3, the DNA is TGTGCCAGCAGTTACTCCGGGACAGGGTCCTACAATGAGCAGTTCTTC. Protein sequence: CASSYSGTGSYNEQFF.

In its sample, this clonotype was seen many times. This chain joins TRBV7-9 and TRBJ2-7, with D unclear. The length of the CDR3 is 14 residues. The V gene lost 4 bases and the J gene lost 7 bases, with 17 bases spanning the gap. Germline V lookup: CDR1 SEHNR, CDR2 FQNEAQ (reference sequence). The CDR3 nucleotides are TGTGCCAGCAGCTCCGATTTAGGTACTAAAGAGCAGTACTTC. This gives the protein CASSSDLGTKEQYF.

The sample holds many counts of this clonotype. V gene TRBV20-1 combines with J gene TRBJ2-5, with 9 nucleotides matching TRBD2. Germline V CDR1 and CDR2: DFQATT, SNEGSKA (reference sequence). The CDR3 has 15 amino acids. With 3 bases clipped from V and 1 base from J, the junction kept 6 bases outside the gene matches. The CDR3 region has the DNA TGCAGTGCTAGCTTAGCGGGGGTCTCCCAAGAGACCCAGTACTTC. The encoded protein is CSASLAGVSQETQYF.

This clonotype was seen repeatedly, ten times or more. This rearrangement joins TRBV6-1 to TRBJ2-3; perhaps D is TRBD1 or TRBD2 (5 bases each). This CDR3 comprises 15 residues. Trimming removed 2 bases from V and 6 bases from J, with 15 bases in between. The germline V gene has CDR1 MNHNS and CDR2 SASEGT. The CDR3 spells CASSEWDLKRDTQYF. The DNA of the CDR3 is TGTGCCAGCAGTGAATGGGACCTAAAGAGGGATACGCAGTATTTT.

This clonotype was found many times. The V call is TRBV30, the J call TRBJ1-1; D possibly corresponds to TRBD1 (6 bases). Germline V lookup: CDR1 GTSNPN, CDR2 SVGIG (reference sequence). With 5 bases removed from V and 10 bases from J, the gap between germline ends came to 17 bases. The CDR3 sequence is 12 residues long. The CDR3 region has the DNA TGTGCCTGGGGCGGACAGAGGGGGGCAGCTTTCTTT. This sequence encodes CAWGGQRGAAFF.

This clonotype was picked up many times. The chain joins TRBV9 to TRBJ1-3; no firm D call. Germline values: CDR1 SGDLS, CDR2 YYNGEE. The V end lost 0 bases, the J end lost 4 bases, and 17 bases lay between the germline ends. There are 17 residues in the CDR3. The CDR3 sequence is CASSVGALPSVGNTIYF. In DNA form, the CDR3 reads TGTGCCAGCAGCGTAGGGGCCCTCCCCTCGGTCGGAAACACCATATATTTT.

This clonotype was observed at least ten times. V gene TRBV5-1 combines with J gene TRBJ2-1; D is perhaps TRBD1 or TRBD2 (5 bases each). V lost 6 bases to trimming and J lost 7 bases, with 20 bases between them. Germline V gene sequence: CDR1 SGHRS, CDR2 YFSETQ. This CDR3 has 15 residues. CDR3 residues: CASTIFGGARNEQFF. DNA of the CDR3: TGCGCCAGCACCATATTTGGGGGAGCAAGAAATGAGCAGTTCTTC.

There are a few counts of this clonotype. The chain recombines TRBV20-1 with TRBJ2-1; D is ambiguous. V gave up 5 bases and J gave up 0 bases, with 14 bases separating them. Germline V gene sequence: CDR1 DFQATT, CDR2 SNEGSKA (reference sequence). The CDR3 totals 15 residues. CDR3 coding DNA: TGCAGTGCTTTCGACCTTTCCGGCTCCTACAATGAGCAGTTCTTC. Translated: CSAFDLSGSYNEQFF.

As concerns this clonotype: A far larger clone is off by one base, so a read error is likely. The chain recombines TRBV2 with TRBJ2-1, with D unclear. This CDR3 contains 15 residues. V lost 11 bases and J 10 bases, leaving 27 bases between the germline ends. The V gene's germline CDR1 is SNHLY and CDR2 FYNNEI. The DNA for the CDR3 is TGTGCCTACACGCCTATCCAGGCAGAACCCTACGAGCAGTTCTTC. As protein: CAYTPIQAEPYEQFF.

This clonotype was counted ten times or more. The rearrangement links TRBV6-1 to TRBJ1-1; D call uncertain. The CDR3 is 14 residues long. Germline V gene lookup returns CDR1 MNHNS and CDR2 SASEGT. The V and J ends lost 5 bases and 1 base respectively, with 11 bases between them. For the CDR3, the DNA is TGTGCCAGCAGTCCGAGGATTAGGAACACTGAAGCTTTCTTT. Its translation is CASSPRIRNTEAFF.

This clonotype was seen at least ten times. V and J are TRBV28 and TRBJ2-1; TRBD2 matches 10 bases. The germline V gene has CDR1 MDHEN and CDR2 SYDVKM. This CDR3 has 16 amino acids. V trimming: 3 bases; J trimming: 12 bases; junction bases outside the gene matches: 14. The CDR3 is CASSLPRRVAGGTQFF. In DNA form, the CDR3 reads TGTGCCAGCAGTTTGCCGCGGAGGGTAGCGGGGGGCACGCAGTTCTTC.

This clonotype has at least ten counts. The CDR3 DNA sequence: TGTGCCAGCAGCTTGACTTCAGATACGCAGTATTTT. This sequence encodes CASSLTSDTQYF. This chain connects TRBV5-6 to TRBJ2-3; D is unclear. The germline V and J ends were trimmed by 1 base and 4 bases, with 4 bases remaining between them. This CDR3 spans 12 amino acids. Germline CDR1 and CDR2: SGHDT and YYEEEE.

This clonotype was seen at least ten times. The rearrangement joins TRBV7-8 to TRBJ2-1; D might be TRBD2 (5 bases). Germline assignment: CDR1 SGHVS and CDR2 FQNEAQ. Trimming took 1 base from V and 5 from J, leaving 9 bases between them. The CDR3 spans 14 residues. CDR3 DNA: TGTGCCAGCAGCTTAGGTAGGCGGGACAATGAGCAGTTCTTC. Translated, it gives CASSLGRRDNEQFF.

The chain joins TRBV24-1 to TRBJ2-2, with 10 nucleotides matching TRBD1. CDR3 length: 20 residues. Germline CDR1 is KGHDR and CDR2 is SFDVKD. The ends lost 5 bases at V and 4 bases at J; junction bases unmatched: 18. The DNA of the CDR3 is TGTGCCACCAGTGGTGACCGCCGACAGGGGGCCCGCACGGGCACCGGGGAGCTGTTTTTT. Encoded protein: CATSGDRRQGARTGTGELFF.

This clonotype was found many times. The chain has TRBV20-1 and TRBJ2-7; D is unclear. Trimming left V 8 bases short and J 5 bases short, with 10 bases between. Germline V lookup: CDR1 DFQATT, CDR2 SNEGSKA (reference sequence). This CDR3 is 10 amino acids long. CDR3 sequence: CSPRADEQYF. In nucleotides, the CDR3 is TGCAGTCCCCGGGCTGACGAGCAGTACTTC.

This clonotype was counted many times. This chain connects TRBV11-2 to TRBJ2-7; tentative D call: TRBD1 (5 bases). Between the trimmed V and J ends, which lost 5 bases and 7 bases, there was a span of 18 bases. This CDR3 region has 14 residues. CDR1 and CDR2 from the germline V gene are SGHAT and FQNNGV. The CDR3 DNA reads as TGTGCCAGCAGCACCACATCAGGGTTGGAGGAGCAGTACTTC. Translating gives CASSTTSGLEEQYF.

This clonotype has just a few counts. V is TRBV19 and J is TRBJ2-1; TRBD2 matches at 15 bases. Trimming cost V 6 bases and J 0 bases; bases outside gene matches: 15. There are 21 residues in the CDR3. From germline, CDR1 is LNHDA and CDR2 SQIVND (reference sequence). The DNA of the CDR3 is TGTGCCAGTAGCCGCATCATCTGGACTAGCGGGAGGGCCTTCTCCTACAATGAGCAGTTCTTC. Its protein is CASSRIIWTSGRAFSYNEQFF.

This clonotype was seen many times. Compared with germline, one end of the junction differs, possibly owing to a read error. This chain's CDR3 is CASRLRARWDF. The CDR3 DNA follows: TGTGCCAGCAGGCTCAGGGCGCGCTGGGATTTT. This sequence joins TRBV2 and TRBJ1-4; a possible D gene is TRBD1 (5 bases). This CDR3 has 11 amino acids. Looked up from germline, CDR1 is SNHLY and CDR2 is FYNNEI.

The sample holds many counts of this clonotype. This rearrangement joins TRBV12-3 or TRBV12-4 to TRBJ2-3; D remains ambiguous. The CDR3 length is 11 residues. Trimming took 5 bases from V and 8 from J, leaving 8 bases between them. DNA for the CDR3: TGTGCCAGCAGTCCAGGCGGTACGCAGTATTTT. This encodes CASSPGGTQYF.